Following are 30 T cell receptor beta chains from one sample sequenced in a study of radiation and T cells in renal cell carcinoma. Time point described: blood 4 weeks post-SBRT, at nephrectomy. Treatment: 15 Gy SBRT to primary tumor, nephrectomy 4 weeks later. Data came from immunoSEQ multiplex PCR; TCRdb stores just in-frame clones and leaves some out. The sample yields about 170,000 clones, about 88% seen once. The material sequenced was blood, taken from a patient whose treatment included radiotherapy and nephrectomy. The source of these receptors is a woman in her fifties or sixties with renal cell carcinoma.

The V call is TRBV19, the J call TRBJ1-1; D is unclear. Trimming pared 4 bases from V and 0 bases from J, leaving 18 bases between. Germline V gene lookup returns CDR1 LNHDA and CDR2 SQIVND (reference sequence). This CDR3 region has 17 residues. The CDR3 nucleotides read TGTGCCAGTAGTACTCGAAAAGGCCGAGGGCTGAACACTGAAGCTTTCTTT. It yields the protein CASSTRKGRGLNTEAFF.

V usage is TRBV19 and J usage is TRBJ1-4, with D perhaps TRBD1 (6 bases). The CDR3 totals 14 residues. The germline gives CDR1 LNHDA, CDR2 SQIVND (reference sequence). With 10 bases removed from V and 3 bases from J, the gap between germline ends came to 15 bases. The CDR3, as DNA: TGTGCCACCCGTCAGCAGGGGTCTAATGAAAAACTGTTTTTT. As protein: CATRQQGSNEKLFF.

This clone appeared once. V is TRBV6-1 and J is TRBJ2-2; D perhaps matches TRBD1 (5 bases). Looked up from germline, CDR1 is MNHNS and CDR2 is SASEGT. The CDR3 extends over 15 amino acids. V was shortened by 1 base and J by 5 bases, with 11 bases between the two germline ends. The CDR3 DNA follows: TGTGCCAGCAGTGAAGGACAGCAACTAACCGGGGAGCTGTTTTTT. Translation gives CASSEGQQLTGELFF.

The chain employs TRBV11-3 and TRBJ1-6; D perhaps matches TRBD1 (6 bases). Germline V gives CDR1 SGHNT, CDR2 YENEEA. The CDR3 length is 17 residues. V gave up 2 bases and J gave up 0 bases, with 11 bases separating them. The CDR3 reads CASSLRGGSSYNSPLHF. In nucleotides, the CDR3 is TGTGCCAGCAGCTTAAGAGGGGGTAGCTCCTATAATTCACCCCTCCACTTT.

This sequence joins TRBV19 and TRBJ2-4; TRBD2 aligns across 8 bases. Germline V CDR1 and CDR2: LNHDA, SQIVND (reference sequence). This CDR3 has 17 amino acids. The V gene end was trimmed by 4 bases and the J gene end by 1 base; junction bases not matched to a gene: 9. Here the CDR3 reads CASSTLGRGRAKNIQYF. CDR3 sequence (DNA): TGTGCCAGTAGTACCCTCGGGAGGGGGAGGGCCAAAAACATTCAGTACTTC.

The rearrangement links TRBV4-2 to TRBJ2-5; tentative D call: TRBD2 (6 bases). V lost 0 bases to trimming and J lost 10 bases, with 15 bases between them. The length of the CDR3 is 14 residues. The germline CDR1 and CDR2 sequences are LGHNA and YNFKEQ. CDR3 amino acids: CASSQDGRPGDQYF. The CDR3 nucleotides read TGTGCCAGCAGCCAAGATGGGAGGCCGGGGGACCAGTACTTC.

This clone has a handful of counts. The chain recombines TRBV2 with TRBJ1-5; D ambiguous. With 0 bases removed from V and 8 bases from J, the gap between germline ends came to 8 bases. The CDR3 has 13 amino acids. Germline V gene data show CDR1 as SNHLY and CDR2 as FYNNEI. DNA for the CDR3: TGTGCCAGCAGTGAAGCCCGAGGGAAGCCCCAGCATTTT. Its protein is CASSEARGKPQHF.

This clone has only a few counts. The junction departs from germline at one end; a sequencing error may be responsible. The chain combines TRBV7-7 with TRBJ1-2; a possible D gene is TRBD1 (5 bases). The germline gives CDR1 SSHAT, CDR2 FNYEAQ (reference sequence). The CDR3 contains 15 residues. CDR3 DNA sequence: TGTGCTAGCAGCTCCCCCCCGGCAGGGTTCAGTGGCTACACCTTC. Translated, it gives CASSSPPAGFSGYTF.

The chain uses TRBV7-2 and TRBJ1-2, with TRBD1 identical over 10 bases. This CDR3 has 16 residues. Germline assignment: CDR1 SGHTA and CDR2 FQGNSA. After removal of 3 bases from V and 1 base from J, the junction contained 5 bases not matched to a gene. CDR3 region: CASSLGGTGVNYGYTF. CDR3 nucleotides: TGTGCCAGCAGCTTGGGAGGGACAGGGGTTAACTATGGCTACACCTTC.

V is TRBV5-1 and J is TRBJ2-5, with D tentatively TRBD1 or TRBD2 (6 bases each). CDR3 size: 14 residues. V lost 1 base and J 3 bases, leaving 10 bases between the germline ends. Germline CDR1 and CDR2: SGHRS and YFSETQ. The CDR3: CASSLRGVKETQYF. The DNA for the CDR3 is TGCGCCAGCAGCTTGAGGGGGGTCAAAGAGACCCAGTACTTC.

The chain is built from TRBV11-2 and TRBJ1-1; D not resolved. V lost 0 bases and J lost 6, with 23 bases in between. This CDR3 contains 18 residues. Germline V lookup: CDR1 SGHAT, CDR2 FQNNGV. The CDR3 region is CASSLDPGRFGERAEAFF. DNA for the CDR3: TGTGCCAGCAGCTTAGATCCGGGTCGGTTCGGAGAGAGGGCTGAAGCTTTCTTT.

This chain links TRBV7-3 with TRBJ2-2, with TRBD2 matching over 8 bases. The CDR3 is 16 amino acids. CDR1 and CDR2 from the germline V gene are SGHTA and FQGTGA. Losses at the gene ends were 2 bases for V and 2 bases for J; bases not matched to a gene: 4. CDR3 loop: CASSLELAVNTGELFF. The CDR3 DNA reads TGTGCCAGCAGCTTAGAACTAGCGGTCAACACCGGGGAGCTGTTTTTT.

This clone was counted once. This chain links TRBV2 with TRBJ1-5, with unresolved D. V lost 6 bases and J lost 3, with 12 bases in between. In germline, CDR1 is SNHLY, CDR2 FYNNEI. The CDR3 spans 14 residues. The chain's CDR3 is CASRELSVNQPQHF. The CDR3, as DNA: TGTGCCAGCAGGGAGTTGTCTGTCAATCAGCCCCAGCATTTT.

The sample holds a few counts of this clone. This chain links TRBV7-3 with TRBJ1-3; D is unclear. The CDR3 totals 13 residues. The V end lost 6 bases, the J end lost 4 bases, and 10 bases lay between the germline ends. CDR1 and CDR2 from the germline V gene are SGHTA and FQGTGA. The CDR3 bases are TGTGCCAGCAGTGCGGGCCTAGGAAACACCATATATTTT. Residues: CASSAGLGNTIYF.

For the CDR3, the DNA is TGTGCCAGCAGCGTAGGACTAGCGGGGGTGGGTCACACAGATACGCAGTATTTT. This sequence encodes CASSVGLAGVGHTDTQYF. The chain recombines TRBV9 with TRBJ2-3; 12 nucleotides agree with TRBD2. Trimming removed 0 bases from V and 2 bases from J; junction bases left unmatched: 7. Germline-derived CDR1 and CDR2 are SGDLS and YYNGEE. This CDR3 comprises 18 residues.

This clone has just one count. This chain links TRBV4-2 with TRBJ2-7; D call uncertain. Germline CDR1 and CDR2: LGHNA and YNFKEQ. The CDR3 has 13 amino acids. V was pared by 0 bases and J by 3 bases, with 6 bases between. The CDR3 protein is CASSQDSDYEQYF. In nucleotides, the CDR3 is TGTGCCAGCAGCCAAGATTCCGACTACGAGCAGTACTTC.

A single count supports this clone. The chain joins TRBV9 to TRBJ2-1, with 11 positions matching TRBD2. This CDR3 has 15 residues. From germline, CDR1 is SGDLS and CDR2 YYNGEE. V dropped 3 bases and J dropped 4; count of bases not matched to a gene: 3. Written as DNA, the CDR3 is TGTGCCAGCAGCGCTAGCGGGGGGTTTTACAATGAGCAGTTCTTC. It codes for CASSASGGFYNEQFF.

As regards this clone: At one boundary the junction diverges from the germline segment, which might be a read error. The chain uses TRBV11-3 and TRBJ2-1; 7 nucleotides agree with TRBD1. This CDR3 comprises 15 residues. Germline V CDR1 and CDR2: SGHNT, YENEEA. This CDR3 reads CASSRQGTSSNEQFF. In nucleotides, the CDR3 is TGTGCCAGCAGTCGACAGGGTACCTCCTCCAATGAGCAGTTCTTC.

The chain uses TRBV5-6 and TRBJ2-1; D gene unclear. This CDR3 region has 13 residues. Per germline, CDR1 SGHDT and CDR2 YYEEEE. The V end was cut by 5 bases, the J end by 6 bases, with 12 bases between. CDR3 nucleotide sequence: TGTGCCAGCAGTCGTTACAGAGTCAATGAGCAGTTCTTC. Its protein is CASSRYRVNEQFF.

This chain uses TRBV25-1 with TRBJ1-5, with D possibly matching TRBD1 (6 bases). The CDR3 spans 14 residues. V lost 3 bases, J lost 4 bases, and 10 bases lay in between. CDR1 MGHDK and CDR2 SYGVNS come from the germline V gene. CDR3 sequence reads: CASSDDRFNQPQHF. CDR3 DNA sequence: TGTGCCAGCAGTGACGACAGGTTTAATCAGCCCCAGCATTTT.

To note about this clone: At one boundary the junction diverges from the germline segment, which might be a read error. CDR3 loop: CASTLGGTTLYEQYF. CDR3 nucleotides: TGTGCCAGCACCTTGGGGGGGACGACCCTCTACGAGCAGTACTTC. The chain recombines TRBV5-5 with TRBJ2-7; TRBD2 aligns across 7 bases. Germline lookup yields CDR1 SGHKS and CDR2 YYEKEE (reference sequence). The CDR3 length is 15 residues.

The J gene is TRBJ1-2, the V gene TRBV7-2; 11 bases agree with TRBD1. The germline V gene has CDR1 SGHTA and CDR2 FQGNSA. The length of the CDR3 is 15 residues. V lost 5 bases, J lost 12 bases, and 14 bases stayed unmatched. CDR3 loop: CASSRNEDRGRLNTF. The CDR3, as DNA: TGTGCCAGCAGCCGGAATGAGGACAGGGGGCGCCTTAACACCTTC.

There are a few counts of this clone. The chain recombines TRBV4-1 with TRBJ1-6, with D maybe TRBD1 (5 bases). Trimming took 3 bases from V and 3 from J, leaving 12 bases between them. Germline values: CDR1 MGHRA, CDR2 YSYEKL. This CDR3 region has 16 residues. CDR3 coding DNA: TGCGCCAGCAGCCATAATAACAGGCTCTATAATTCACCCCTCCACTTT. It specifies CASSHNNRLYNSPLHF.

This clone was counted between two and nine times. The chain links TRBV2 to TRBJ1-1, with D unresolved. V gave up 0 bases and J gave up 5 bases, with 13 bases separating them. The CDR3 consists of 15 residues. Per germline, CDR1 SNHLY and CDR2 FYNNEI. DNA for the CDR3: TGTGCCAGCAGTGAAGCAAAGAAGGAACGGACTGAAGCTTTCTTT. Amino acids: CASSEAKKERTEAFF.

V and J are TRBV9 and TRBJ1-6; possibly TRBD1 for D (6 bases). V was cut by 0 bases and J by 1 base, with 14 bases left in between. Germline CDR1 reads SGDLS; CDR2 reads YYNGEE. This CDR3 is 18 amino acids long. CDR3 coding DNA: TGTGCCAGCAGCGTAGGGTCCGGGAGGGGGTCCTATAATTCACCCCTCCACTTT. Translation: CASSVGSGRGSYNSPLHF.

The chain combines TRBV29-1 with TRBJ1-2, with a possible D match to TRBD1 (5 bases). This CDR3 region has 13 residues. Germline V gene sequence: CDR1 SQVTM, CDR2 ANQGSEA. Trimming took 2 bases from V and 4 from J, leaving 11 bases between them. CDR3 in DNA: TGCAGCGTTGAAATACAGGCCCCCTATGGCTACACCTTC. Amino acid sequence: CSVEIQAPYGYTF.

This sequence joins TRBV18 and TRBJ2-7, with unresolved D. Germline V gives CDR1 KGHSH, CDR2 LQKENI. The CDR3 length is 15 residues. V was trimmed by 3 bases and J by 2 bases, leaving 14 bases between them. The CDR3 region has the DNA TGTGCCAGCTCACCCCTACCGGCGGCACCCTACGAGCAGTACTTC. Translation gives CASSPLPAAPYEQYF.

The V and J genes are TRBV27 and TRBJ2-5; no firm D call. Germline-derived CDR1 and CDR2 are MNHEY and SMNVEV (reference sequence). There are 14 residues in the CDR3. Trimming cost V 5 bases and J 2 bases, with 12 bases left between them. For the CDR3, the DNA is TGTGCCAGCAGTGTTAACAGTGCTCAAGAGACCCAGTACTTC. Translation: CASSVNSAQETQYF.

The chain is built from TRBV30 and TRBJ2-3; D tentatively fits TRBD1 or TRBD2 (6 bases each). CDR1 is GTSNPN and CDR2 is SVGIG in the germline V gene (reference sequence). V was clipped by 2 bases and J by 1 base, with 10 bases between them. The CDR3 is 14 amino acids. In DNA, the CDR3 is TGTGCCTGGAGTTCGAGGGGGGGCACAGATACGCAGTATTTT. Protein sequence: CAWSSRGGTDTQYF.

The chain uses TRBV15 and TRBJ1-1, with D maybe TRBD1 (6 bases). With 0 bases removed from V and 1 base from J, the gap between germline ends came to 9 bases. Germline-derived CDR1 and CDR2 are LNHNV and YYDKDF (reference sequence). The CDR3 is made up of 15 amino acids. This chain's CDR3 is CATSRDLGANTEAFF. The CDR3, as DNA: TGTGCCACCAGCAGAGATTTGGGGGCGAACACTGAAGCTTTCTTT.